This record concerns one T cell receptor beta chain sequence. Trimming at V came to 2 bases and at J to 6 bases, leaving 9 bases not matched to a gene. This CDR3 is 16 amino acids long. Germline CDR1 and CDR2: SNHLY and FYNNEI. The record originates from a study of blood T cell repertoires in COVID-19. Study in general: Samples came from the United States, Italy and Spain, spanning acute and convalescent COVID-19. PBMCs, B-cell-depleted T cells, or T cells provided the cDNA or gDNA that made up the material.

Original processing notes: Reference gene primer amplification in the assay estimated nucleated cell counts. The assay was immunoSEQ multiplex PCR, and TCRdb's table has in-frame clones only and misses some. The DNA gave D and trimming, while V, J and clone size come from that table. The sample contains under 130,000 clones, 70% to 90% of which appear only once. The sequence came from a man aged 45-65 years in a cohort sampled during active COVID-19. This chain uses TRBV2 with TRBJ2-1; TRBD2 agrees at 8 bases. The sequenced sample consisted of peripheral blood. This CDR3 is CASSETGSGASNEQFF. For the CDR3, the DNA is TGTGCCAGCAGTGAAACGGGTAGCGGGGCGAGCAATGAGCAGTTCTTC.